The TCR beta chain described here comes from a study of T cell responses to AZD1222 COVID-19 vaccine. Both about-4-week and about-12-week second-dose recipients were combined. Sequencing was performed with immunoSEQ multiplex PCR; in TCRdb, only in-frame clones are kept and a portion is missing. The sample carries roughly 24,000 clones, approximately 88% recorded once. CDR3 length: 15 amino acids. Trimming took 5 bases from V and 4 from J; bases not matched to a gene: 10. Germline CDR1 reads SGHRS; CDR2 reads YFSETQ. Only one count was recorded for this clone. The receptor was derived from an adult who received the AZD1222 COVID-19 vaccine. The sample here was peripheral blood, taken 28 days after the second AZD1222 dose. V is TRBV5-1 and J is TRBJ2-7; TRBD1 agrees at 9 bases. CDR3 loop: CASRPTGTGWYEQYF. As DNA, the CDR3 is TGCGCCAGCAGACCGACCGGGACAGGGTGGTACGAGCAGTACTTC.